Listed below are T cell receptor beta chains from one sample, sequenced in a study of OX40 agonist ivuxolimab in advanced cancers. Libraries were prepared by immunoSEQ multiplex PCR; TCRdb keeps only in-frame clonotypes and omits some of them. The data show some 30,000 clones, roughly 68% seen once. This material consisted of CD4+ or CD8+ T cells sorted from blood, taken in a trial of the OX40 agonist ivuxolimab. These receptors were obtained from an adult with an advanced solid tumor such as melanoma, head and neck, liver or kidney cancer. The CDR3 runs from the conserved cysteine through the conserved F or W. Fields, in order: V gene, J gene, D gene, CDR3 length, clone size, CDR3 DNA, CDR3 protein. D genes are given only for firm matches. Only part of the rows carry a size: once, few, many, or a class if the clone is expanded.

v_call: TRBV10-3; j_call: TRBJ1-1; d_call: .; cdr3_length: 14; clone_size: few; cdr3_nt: TGTGCCATCAGTGAACGAGCCCAGAACACTGAAGCTTTCTTT; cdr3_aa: CAISERAQNTEAFF
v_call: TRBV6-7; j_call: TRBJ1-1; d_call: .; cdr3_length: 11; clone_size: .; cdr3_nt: TGTGCCAGCACCAGACTTACTGAAGCTTTCTTT; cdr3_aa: CASTRLTEAFF
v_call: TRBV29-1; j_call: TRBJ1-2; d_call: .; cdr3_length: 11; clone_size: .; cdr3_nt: TGCACCGCCGACCGTAACTATGGCTACACCTTC; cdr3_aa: CTADRNYGYTF
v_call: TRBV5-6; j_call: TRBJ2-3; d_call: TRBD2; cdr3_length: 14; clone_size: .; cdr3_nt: TGTGCCAGCAGCTCGGGACTAGCGGGGTCAACGCAGTATTTT; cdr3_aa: CASSSGLAGSTQYF
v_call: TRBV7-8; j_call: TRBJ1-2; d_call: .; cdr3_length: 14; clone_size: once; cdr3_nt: TGTGCCAGCAGGACAGGTAGGTGGGAGAATGGCTACACCTTC; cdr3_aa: CASRTGRWENGYTF
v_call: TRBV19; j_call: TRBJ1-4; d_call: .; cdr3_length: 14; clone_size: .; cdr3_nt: TGTGCCAGTAGTATCATCATAGGTAATGAAAAACTGTTTTTT; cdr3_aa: CASSIIIGNEKLFF
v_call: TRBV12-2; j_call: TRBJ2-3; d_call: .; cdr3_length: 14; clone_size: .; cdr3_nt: TGTGCAAGTCGCTTCCCTGAAAGCACAGATACGCAGTATTTT; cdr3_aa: CASRFPESTDTQYF
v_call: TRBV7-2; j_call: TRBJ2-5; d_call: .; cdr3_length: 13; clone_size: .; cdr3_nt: TGTGCCAGCAGCTTATCGACAATAGAGACCCAGTACTTC; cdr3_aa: CASSLSTIETQYF
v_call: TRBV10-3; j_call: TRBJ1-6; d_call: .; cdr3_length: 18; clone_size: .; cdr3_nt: TGTGCCATCAGTGAGTCACCAGGCGTGAGCTCCTATAATTCACCCCTCCACTTT; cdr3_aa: CAISESPGVSSYNSPLHF
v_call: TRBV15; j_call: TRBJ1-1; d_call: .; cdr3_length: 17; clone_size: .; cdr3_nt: TGTGCCACCAGCAGACCCTGGGGCAGGGGCAGGGACACTGAAGCTTTCTTT; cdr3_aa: CATSRPWGRGRDTEAFF
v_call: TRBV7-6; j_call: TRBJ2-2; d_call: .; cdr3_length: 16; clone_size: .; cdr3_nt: TGTGCCAGCAGCTTAGATGGCGGCGTGAACACCGGGGAGCTGTTTTTT; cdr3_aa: CASSLDGGVNTGELFF
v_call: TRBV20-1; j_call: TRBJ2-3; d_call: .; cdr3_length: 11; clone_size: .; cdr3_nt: TGCAGTGCGCAGGGCCCAGGTACGCAGTATTTT; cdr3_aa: CSAQGPGTQYF
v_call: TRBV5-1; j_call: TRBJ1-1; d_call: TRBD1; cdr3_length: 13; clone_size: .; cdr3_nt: TGCGCCAGCAGCACGTTACAGGGGACTGAAGCTTTCTTT; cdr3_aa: CASSTLQGTEAFF
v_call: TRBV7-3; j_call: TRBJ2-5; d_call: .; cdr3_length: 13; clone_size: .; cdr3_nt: TGTGCCAGCAGCTTAGACTACCAAGAGACCCAGTACTTC; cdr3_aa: CASSLDYQETQYF
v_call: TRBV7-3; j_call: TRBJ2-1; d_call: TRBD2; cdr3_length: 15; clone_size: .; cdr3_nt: TGTGCCAGCAGCCCGCGGACTAGCGGTTACAATGAGCAGTTCTTC; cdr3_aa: CASSPRTSGYNEQFF
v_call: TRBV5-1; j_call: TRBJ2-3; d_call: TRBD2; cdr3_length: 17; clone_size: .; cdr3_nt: TGCGCCAGCAGAGTGGATAGCGGGAATCCCAGCACAGATACGCAGTATTTT; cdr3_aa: CASRVDSGNPSTDTQYF
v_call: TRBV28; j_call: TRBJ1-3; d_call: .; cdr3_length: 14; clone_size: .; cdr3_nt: TGTGCCAGCAGCCCCGGAGGGACTGGAAACACCATATATTTT; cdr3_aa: CASSPGGTGNTIYF
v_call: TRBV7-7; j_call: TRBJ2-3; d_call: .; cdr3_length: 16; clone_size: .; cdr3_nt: TGTGCCAGCAGCCCCGGAGGCGGTACTAGCACAGATACGCAGTATTTT; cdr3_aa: CASSPGGGTSTDTQYF
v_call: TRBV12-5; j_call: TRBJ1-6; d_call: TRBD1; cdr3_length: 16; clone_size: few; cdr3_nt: TGTGCTAGTGGTTTGGGGACAGGGGGCAGGAATTCACCCCTCCACTTT; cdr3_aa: CASGLGTGGRNSPLHF
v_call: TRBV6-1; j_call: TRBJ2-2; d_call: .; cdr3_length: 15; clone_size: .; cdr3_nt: TGTGCCAGCAGCAGTACGGACGGACTTACCAGGGAGCTGTTTTTT; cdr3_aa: CASSSTDGLTRELFF
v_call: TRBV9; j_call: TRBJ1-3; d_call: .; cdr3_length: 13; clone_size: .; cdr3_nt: TGTGCCAGCAGCCCTAGCAGGGGAAACACCATATATTTT; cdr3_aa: CASSPSRGNTIYF
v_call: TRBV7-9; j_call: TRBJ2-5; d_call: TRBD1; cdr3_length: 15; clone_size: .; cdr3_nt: TGTGCCAGCAGCTTGGGGGACAGGGAAGGCGAGACCCAGTACTTC; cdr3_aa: CASSLGDREGETQYF
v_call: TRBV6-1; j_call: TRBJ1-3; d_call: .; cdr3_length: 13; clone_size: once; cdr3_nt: TGTGCCAGCAGTGAAACCGCCAGAAACACCATATATTTT; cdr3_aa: CASSETARNTIYF
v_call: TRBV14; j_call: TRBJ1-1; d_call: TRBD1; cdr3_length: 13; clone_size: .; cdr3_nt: TGTGCCAGCCGCCGGACAGGGGGCCCTGAAGCTTTCTTT; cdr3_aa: CASRRTGGPEAFF
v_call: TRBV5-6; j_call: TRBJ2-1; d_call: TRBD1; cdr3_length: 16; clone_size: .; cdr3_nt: TGCGCCAGCAGCCGGACCGGGACAGGGGGCTTCAATGAGCAGTTCTTC; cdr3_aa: CASSRTGTGGFNEQFF
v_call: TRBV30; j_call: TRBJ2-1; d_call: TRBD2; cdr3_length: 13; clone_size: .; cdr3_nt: TGTGCCTGGAGTCCAGGACTAGGAAAGGAGCAGTTCTTC; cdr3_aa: CAWSPGLGKEQFF
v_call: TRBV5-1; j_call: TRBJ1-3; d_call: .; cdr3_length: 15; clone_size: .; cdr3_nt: TGCGCCAGCAGCTTGGAGAGATCCTCTGGAAACACCATATATTTT; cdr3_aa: CASSLERSSGNTIYF
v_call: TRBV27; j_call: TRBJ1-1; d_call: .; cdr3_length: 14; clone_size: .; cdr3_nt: TGTGCCAGCAGTTTGAGGCAGGGAAACACTGAAGCTTTCTTT; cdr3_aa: CASSLRQGNTEAFF
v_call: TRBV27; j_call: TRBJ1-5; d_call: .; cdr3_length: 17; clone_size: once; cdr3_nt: TGTGCCAGCAGTTTATCGTCGGGAACGTATAGCAATCAGCCCCAGCATTTT; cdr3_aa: CASSLSSGTYSNQPQHF
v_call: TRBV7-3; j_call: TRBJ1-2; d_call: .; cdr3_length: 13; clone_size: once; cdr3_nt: TGTGCCAGCAGCTTAGACAGTTACTATGGCTACACCTTC; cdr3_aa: CASSLDSYYGYTF
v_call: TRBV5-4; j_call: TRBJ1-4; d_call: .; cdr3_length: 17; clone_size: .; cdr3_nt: TGTGCCAGCAGCTTGTCCCCCCGCAGGGGCACTAATGAAAAACTGTTTTTT; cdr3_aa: CASSLSPRRGTNEKLFF